This TCR beta chain was obtained from a study of response to subunit inactivated influenza vaccine. Each CDR3 protein is one row after TCRdb ran MiXCR on the RT-PCR reads. This table holds about 540,000 distinct CDR3 sequences, around 21% found once. Trimming took off 4 bases at V and 5 bases at J, with 20 bases between the two ends. This CDR3 has 16 amino acids. The germline V gene has CDR1 SQVTM and CDR2 ANQGSEA. These data were also filed under a second study, of T cells expressing NK-cell markers. That report notes: The cDNA for TCR beta came from 5'RACE template switching with UMIs. The leading position in the CD3+CD56-NKG2C+ fraction of several donors also went to these clonotypes.

The sequence was obtained from a man aged 45-60 years who received an inactivated influenza vaccine. Sequenced material: CD4+ T cells sorted from PBMCs, taken approximately 13 days after vaccination. This chain connects TRBV29-1 to TRBJ2-2; D ambiguous. This CDR3 reads CSVVLDLTADTGELFF. Here the CDR3 DNA reads TGCAGCGTTGTACTTGATTTGACGGCTGATACCGGGGAGCTGTTTTTT.